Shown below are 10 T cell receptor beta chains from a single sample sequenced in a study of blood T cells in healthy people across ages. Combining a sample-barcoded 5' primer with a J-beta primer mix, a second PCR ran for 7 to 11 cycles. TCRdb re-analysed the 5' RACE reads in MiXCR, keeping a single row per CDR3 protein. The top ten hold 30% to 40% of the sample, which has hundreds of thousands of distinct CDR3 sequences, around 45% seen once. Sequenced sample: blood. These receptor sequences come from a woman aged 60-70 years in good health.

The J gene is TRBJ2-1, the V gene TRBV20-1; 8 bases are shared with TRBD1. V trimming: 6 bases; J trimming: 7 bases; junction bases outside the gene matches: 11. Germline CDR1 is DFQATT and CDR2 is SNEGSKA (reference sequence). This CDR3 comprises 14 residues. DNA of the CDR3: TGCAGTGCGCGGCAGGGGGCAGGAGGGAATGAGCAGTTCTTC. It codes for CSARQGAGGNEQFF.

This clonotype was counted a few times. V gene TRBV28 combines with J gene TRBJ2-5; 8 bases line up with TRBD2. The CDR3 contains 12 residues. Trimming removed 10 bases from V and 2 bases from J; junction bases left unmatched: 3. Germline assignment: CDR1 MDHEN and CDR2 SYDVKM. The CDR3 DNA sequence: TGTGCCACCGGGAGGGGGCAAGAGACCCAGTACTTC. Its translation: CATGRGQETQYF.

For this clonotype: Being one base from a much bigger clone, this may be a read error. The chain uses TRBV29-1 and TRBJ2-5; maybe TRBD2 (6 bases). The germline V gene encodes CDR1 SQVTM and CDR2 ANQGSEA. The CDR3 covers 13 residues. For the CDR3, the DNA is TGCATCGCGCGGGGAAACCTCCAAGAGACCCAGTACTTC. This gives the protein CIARGNLQETQYF. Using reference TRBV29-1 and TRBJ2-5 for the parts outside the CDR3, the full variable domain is SAVISQKPSRDICQRGTSLTIQCQVDSQVTMMFWYRQQPGQSLTLIATANQGSEATYESGFVIDKFPISRPNLTFSTLTVSNMSPEDSSIYLCIARGNLQETQYFGPGTRLLVL.

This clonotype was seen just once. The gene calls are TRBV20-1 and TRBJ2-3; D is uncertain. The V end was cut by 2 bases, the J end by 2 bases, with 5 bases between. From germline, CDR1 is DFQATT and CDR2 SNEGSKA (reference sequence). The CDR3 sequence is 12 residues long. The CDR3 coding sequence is TGCAGTGCTAGACTACCCACAGATACGCAGTATTTT. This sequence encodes CSARLPTDTQYF.

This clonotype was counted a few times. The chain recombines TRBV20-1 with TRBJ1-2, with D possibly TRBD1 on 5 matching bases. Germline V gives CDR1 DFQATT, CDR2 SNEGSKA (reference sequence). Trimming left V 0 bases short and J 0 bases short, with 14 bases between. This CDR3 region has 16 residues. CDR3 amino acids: CSARDPQGKANYGYTF. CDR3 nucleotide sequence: TGCAGTGCTAGAGATCCCCAGGGCAAAGCTAACTATGGCTACACCTTC.

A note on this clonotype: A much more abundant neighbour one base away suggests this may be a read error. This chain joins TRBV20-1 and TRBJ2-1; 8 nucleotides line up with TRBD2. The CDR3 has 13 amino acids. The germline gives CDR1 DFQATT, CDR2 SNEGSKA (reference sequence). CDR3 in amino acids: CSATSGTYNERFF. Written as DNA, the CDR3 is TGCAGTGCCACTAGCGGTACCTACAATGAGCGGTTCTTC.

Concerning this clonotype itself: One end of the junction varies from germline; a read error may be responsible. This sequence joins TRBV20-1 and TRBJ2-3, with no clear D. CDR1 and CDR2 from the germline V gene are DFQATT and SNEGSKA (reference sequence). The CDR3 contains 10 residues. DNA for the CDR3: TGCAGTGCTAGACCAGATGCGCAGTATTTT. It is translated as CSARPDAQYF.

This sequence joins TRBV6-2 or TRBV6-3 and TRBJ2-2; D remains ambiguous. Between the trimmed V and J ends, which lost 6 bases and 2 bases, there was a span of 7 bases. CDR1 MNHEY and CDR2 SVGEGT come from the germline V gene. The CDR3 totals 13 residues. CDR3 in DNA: TGTGCCAGCAGCCCCTTCAACACCGGGGAGCTGTTTTTT. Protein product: CASSPFNTGELFF.

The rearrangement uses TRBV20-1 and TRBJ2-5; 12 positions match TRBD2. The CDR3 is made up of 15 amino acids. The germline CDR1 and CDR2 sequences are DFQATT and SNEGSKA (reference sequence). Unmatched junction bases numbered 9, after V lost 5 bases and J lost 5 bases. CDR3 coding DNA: TGCAGTGCTCCCCCAGCTACTAGCGGGAGGGAGACCCAGTACTTC. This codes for CSAPPATSGRETQYF.

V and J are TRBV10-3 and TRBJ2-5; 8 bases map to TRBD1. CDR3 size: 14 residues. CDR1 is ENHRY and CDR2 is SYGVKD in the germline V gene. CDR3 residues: CTTLDRESQETQYF. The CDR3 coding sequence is TGTACCACCTTGGACAGGGAGTCACAAGAGACCCAGTACTTC.